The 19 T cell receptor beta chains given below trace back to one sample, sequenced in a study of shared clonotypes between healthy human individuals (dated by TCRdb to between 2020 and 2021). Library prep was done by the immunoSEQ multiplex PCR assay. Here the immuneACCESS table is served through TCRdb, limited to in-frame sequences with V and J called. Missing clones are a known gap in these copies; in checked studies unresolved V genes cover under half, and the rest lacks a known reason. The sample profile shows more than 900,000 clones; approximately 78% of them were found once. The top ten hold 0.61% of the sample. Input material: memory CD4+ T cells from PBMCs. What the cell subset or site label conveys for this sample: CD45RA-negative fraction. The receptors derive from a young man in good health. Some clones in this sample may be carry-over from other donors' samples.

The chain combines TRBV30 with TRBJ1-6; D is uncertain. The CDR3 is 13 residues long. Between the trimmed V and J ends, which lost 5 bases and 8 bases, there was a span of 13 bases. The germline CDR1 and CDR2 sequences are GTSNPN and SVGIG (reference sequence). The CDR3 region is CAWGLGQDSPLHF. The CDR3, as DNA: TGTGCCTGGGGCCTGGGTCAGGATTCACCCCTCCACTTT.

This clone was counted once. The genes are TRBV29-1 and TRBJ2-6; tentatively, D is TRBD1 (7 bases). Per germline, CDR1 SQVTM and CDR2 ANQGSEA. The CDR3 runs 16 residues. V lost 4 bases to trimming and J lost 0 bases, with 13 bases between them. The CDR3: CSVGQGGSSGANVLTF. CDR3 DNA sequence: TGCAGCGTTGGACAGGGAGGCAGCTCTGGGGCCAACGTCCTGACTTTC.

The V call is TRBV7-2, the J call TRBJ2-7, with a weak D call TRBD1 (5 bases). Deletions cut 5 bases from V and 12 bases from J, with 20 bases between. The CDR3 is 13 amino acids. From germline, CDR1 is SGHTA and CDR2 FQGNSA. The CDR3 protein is CASSVGHLGPPYF. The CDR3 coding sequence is TGTGCCAGCAGCGTAGGACACCTCGGTCCTCCGTACTTC.

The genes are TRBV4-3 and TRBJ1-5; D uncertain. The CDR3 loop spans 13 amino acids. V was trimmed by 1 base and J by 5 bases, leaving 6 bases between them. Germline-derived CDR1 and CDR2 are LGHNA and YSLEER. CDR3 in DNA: TGCGCCAGCAGCCAAGGCCAATATCAGCCCCAGCATTTT. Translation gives CASSQGQYQPQHF.

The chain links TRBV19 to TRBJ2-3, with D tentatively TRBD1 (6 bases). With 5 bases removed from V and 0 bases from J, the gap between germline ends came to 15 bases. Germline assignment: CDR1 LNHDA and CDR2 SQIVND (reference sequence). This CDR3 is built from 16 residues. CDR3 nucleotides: TGTGCCAGTAGTGGAGCCCGGACAGTTAGCACAGATACGCAGTATTTT. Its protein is CASSGARTVSTDTQYF.

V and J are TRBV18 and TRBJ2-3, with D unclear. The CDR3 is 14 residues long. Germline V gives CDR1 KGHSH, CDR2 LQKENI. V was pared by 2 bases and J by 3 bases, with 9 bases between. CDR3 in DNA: TGTGCCAGCTCACCAAGGCAGATGACAGATACGCAGTATTTT. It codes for CASSPRQMTDTQYF.

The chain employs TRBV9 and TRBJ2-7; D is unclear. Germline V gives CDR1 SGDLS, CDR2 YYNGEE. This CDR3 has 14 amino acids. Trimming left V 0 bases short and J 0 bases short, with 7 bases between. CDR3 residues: CASSVEADSYEQYF. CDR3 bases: TGTGCCAGCAGCGTAGAGGCAGACTCCTACGAGCAGTACTTC.

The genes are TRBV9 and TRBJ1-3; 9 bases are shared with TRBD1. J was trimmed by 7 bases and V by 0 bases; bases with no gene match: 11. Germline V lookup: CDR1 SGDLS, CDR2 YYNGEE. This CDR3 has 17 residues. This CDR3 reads CASSVATGGPSRNTIYF. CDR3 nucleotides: TGTGCCAGCAGCGTAGCTACAGGGGGCCCCTCCAGGAACACCATATATTTT.

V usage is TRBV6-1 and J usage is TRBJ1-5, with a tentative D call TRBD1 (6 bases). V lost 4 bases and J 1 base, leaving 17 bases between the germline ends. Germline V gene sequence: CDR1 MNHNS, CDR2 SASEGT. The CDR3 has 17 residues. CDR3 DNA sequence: TGTGCCAGCAGTGTTTTCTCTCGACAGGACAGCAATCAGCCCCAGCATTTT. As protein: CASSVFSRQDSNQPQHF.

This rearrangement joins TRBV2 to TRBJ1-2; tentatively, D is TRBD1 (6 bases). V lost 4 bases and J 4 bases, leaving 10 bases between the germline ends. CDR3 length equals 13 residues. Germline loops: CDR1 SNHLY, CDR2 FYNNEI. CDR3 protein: CASSVGGPYGYTF. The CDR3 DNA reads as TGTGCCAGCAGTGTCGGGGGCCCCTATGGCTACACCTTC.

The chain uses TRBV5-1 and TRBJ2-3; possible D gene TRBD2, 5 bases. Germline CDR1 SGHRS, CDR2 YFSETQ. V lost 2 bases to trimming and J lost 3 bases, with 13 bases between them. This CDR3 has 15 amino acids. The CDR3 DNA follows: TGCGCCAGCAGCTTTTACACAACTAGAACAGATACGCAGTATTTT. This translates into CASSFYTTRTDTQYF.

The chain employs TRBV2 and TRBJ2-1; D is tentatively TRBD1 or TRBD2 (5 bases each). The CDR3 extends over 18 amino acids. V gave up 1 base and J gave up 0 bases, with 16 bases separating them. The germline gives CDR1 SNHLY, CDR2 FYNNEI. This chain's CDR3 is CASSEVIGVGSSYNEQFF. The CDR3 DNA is TGTGCCAGCAGTGAAGTGATAGGGGTTGGGAGCTCCTACAATGAGCAGTTCTTC.

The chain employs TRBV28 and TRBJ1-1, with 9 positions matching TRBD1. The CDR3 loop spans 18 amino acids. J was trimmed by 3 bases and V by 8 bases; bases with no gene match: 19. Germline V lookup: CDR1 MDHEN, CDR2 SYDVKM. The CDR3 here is CASPESPGQGIADTEAFF. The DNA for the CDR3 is TGTGCCAGCCCAGAGTCGCCGGGACAGGGCATAGCGGACACTGAAGCTTTCTTT.

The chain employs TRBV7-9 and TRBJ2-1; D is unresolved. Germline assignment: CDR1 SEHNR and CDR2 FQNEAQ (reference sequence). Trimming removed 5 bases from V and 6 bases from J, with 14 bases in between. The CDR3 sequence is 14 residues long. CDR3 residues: CASSPGSQFNEQFF. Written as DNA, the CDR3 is TGTGCCAGCAGCCCAGGTTCCCAGTTCAATGAGCAGTTCTTC.

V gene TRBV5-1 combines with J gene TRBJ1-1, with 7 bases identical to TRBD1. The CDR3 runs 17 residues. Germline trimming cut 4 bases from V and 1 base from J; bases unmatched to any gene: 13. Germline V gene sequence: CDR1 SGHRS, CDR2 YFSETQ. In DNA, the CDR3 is TGCGCCAGCAGCCGAACTTTTCAGGGGGAAGCGAACACTGAAGCTTTCTTT. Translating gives CASSRTFQGEANTEAFF.

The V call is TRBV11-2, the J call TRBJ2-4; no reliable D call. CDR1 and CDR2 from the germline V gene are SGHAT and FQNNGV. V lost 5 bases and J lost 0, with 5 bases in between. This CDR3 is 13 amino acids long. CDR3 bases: TGTGCCAGCAGCCTCGTAGCCAAAAACATTCAGTACTTC. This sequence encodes CASSLVAKNIQYF.

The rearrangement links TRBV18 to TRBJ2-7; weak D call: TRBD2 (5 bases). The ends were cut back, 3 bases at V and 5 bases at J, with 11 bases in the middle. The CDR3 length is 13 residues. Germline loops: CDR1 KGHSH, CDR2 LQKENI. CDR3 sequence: CASSPSVEDEQYF. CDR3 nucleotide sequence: TGTGCCAGCTCACCGTCCGTGGAGGACGAGCAGTACTTC.

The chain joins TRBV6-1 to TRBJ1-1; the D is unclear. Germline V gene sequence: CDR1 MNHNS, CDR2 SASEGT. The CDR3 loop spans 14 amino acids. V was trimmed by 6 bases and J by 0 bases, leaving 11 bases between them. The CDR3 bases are TGTGCCAGCAGAGTACTCCGCGTGAACACTGAAGCTTTCTTT. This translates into CASRVLRVNTEAFF.

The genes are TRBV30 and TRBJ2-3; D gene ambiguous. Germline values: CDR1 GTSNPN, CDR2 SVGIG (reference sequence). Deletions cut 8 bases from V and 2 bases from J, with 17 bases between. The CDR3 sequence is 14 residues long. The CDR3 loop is CARKTALTTDTQYF. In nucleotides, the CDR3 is TGTGCCCGCAAGACGGCCTTGACCACAGATACGCAGTATTTT.